Below, 24 T cell receptor beta chains from the same sample are listed, as sequenced in a study of blood T cell repertoires in COVID-19. Here immunoSEQ multiplex PCR was the method, and the copy in TCRdb shows in-frame clones only, minus some. Of some 21,000 clones listed, about four fifths are singletons. Material for sequencing was peripheral blood. The receptor set was obtained from a human donor in a cohort sampled during active COVID-19.

V gene TRBV28 combines with J gene TRBJ2-7; TRBD1 might be the D (6 bases). The CDR3 is 16 amino acids. Per germline, CDR1 MDHEN and CDR2 SYDVKM. Trimming took off 2 bases at V and 5 bases at J, with 19 bases between the two ends. The CDR3 DNA reads TGTGCCAGCAGTTTACCGCCCGGACAGTTTCTCAACGAGCAGTACTTC. Residues: CASSLPPGQFLNEQYF.

The rearrangement joins TRBV11-1 to TRBJ1-4; D ambiguous. The CDR3 covers 14 residues. Trimming stripped 3 bases from V and 4 bases from J, with 9 bases between. Germline-derived CDR1 and CDR2 are SGHAT and FQDESV (reference sequence). CDR3 amino acids: CASSFGGSNEKLFF. The CDR3, as DNA: TGTGCCAGCAGCTTTGGAGGAAGTAATGAAAAACTGTTTTTT. Combining the CDR3 with reference TRBV11-1 and TRBJ1-4 gives the whole variable domain EAEVAQSPRYKITEKSQAVAFWCDPISGHATLYWYRQILGQGPELLVQFQDESVVDDSQLPKDRFSAERLKGVDSTLKIQPAELGDSAMYLCASSFGGSNEKLFFGSGTQLSVL.

The rearrangement uses TRBV4-1 and TRBJ1-3; a weak D match, TRBD1 (5 bases). Trimming pared 2 bases from V and 6 bases from J, leaving 14 bases between. The germline CDR1 and CDR2 sequences are MGHRA and YSYEKL. The length of the CDR3 is 15 residues. CDR3 in DNA: TGCGCCAGCAGCCAACAAGGGATAGGGGAAAACACCATATATTTT. It translates to CASSQQGIGENTIYF.

The chain couples TRBV5-4 to TRBJ1-1, with D possibly TRBD1 on 6 matching bases. The germline CDR1 and CDR2 sequences are SGHNT and YYREEE (reference sequence). The CDR3 has 14 residues. The V gene lost 3 bases and the J gene lost 2 bases, with 11 bases spanning the gap. CDR3 nucleotide sequence: TGTGCCAGCAGCTCGACACAGGGAAACACTGAAGCTTTCTTT. Amino acids: CASSSTQGNTEAFF. Full variable domain (remainder filled in from reference TRBV5-4 and TRBJ1-1): ETGVTQSPTHLIKTRGQQVTLRCSSQSGHNTVSWYQQALGQGPQFIFQYYREEENGRGNFPPRFSGLQFPNYSSELNVNALELDDSALYLCASSSTQGNTEAFFGQGTRLTVV.

This clone occurred a few times. The CDR3 protein is CASSVRGVRSEKLFF. CDR3 bases: TGTGCCAGCAGCGTACGGGGGGTGAGAAGTGAAAAACTGTTTTTT. V gene TRBV9 combines with J gene TRBJ1-4; tentatively, D is TRBD1 (5 bases). CDR1 and CDR2 (germline): SGDLS, YYNGEE. This CDR3 comprises 15 residues. The V end lost 1 base, the J end lost 7 bases, and 14 bases lay between the germline ends.

In its sample, this clone was seen once. The CDR3 is CASSPGQIGTGELFF. Written as DNA, the CDR3 is TGCGCCAGCAGCCCCGGACAGATTGGCACCGGGGAGCTGTTTTTT. The chain is built from TRBV5-1 and TRBJ2-2; D is perhaps TRBD1 (6 bases). The germline V gene encodes CDR1 SGHRS and CDR2 YFSETQ. CDR3 size: 15 residues. Trimming took 4 bases from V and 4 from J, leaving 14 bases between them.

The chain recombines TRBV28 with TRBJ2-5; 9 bases map to TRBD1. CDR1 and CDR2 from the germline V gene are MDHEN and SYDVKM. J gave up 1 base and V 7 bases, and 10 bases lay outside the gene matches. This CDR3 comprises 16 residues. The CDR3 DNA sequence: TGTGCCAGCACCCTGACCGGGACAGGGCGCCAAGAGACCCAGTACTTC. Translation gives CASTLTGTGRQETQYF.

This clone has a single count. The chain employs TRBV5-1 and TRBJ1-1; D possibly corresponds to TRBD1 (5 bases). Trimming took off 0 bases at V and 0 bases at J, with 12 bases between the two ends. Germline-derived CDR1 and CDR2 are SGHRS and YFSETQ. The CDR3 is 16 amino acids. CDR3 region: CASSLVTGRVNTEAFF. The CDR3 DNA is TGCGCCAGCAGCTTGGTTACGGGCAGGGTGAACACTGAAGCTTTCTTT.

V and J are TRBV5-1 and TRBJ2-3; 9 bases align to TRBD2. Germline trimming cut 0 bases from V and 6 bases from J; bases unmatched to any gene: 11. This CDR3 has 17 amino acids. Germline-derived CDR1 and CDR2 are SGHRS and YFSETQ. The DNA for the CDR3 is TGCGCCAGCAGCTTGGTAGTAGCGGGGGCGGGTGTGGATACGCAGTATTTT. Protein: CASSLVVAGAGVDTQYF.

This chain uses TRBV30 with TRBJ2-5, with 9 bases matching TRBD1. The CDR3 totals 15 residues. Germline V gene data show CDR1 as GTSNPN and CDR2 as SVGIG (reference sequence). Trimming took 4 bases from V and 4 from J; bases not matched to a gene: 10. The CDR3 nucleotides read TGTGCCTGGAACCCGGGACAGGGAAGGAGAGAGACCCAGTACTTC. Protein sequence: CAWNPGQGRRETQYF.

The chain links TRBV27 to TRBJ1-4; 9 bases map to TRBD1. This CDR3 has 17 amino acids. CDR1 and CDR2 (germline): MNHEY, SMNVEV (reference sequence). V lost 11 bases to trimming and J lost 3 bases; unmatched junction nucleotides: 16. CDR3 sequence (DNA): TGTGCCTGCAAGAGGACAGGGGCCCGGTTAGCTAATGAAAAACTGTTTTTT. Translated: CACKRTGARLANEKLFF.

This clone was detected once. The V gene is TRBV11-2, the J gene TRBJ2-3, with 7 nucleotides matching TRBD1. Germline CDR1 is SGHAT and CDR2 is FQNNGV. V shed 5 bases, J shed 0 bases, and the junction held 8 bases outside the gene matches. This CDR3 is built from 16 residues. In DNA, the CDR3 is TGTGCCAGCAGCCAGAGGTGGGACAGTAGCACAGATACGCAGTATTTT. Amino acid sequence: CASSQRWDSSTDTQYF.

The rearrangement uses TRBV9 and TRBJ1-3, with D uncertain. This CDR3 is built from 14 residues. The V end lost 0 bases, the J end lost 1 base, and 5 bases lay between the germline ends. Germline V gene data show CDR1 as SGDLS and CDR2 as YYNGEE. CDR3 sequence: CASSVDSSGNTIYF. CDR3 coding DNA: TGTGCCAGCAGCGTAGATAGTTCTGGAAACACCATATATTTT.

V is TRBV30 and J is TRBJ2-7; D is ambiguous. This CDR3 is built from 12 residues. Germline loops: CDR1 GTSNPN, CDR2 SVGIG (reference sequence). Trimming removed 0 bases from V and 1 base from J, with 4 bases in between. The CDR3 here is CAWSVISYEQYF. The DNA for the CDR3 is TGTGCCTGGAGTGTTATATCCTACGAGCAGTACTTC.

The chain couples TRBV5-1 to TRBJ2-7; TRBD1 matches 9 bases. The germline CDR1 and CDR2 sequences are SGHRS and YFSETQ. This CDR3 has 14 amino acids. J gave up 3 bases and V 4 bases, and 5 bases lay outside the gene matches. CDR3 sequence: CASSRGQGIYEQYF. Written as DNA, the CDR3 is TGCGCCAGCAGCCGCGGACAGGGGATCTACGAGCAGTACTTC.

The gene calls are TRBV5-6 and TRBJ2-1; no firm D call. With 2 bases removed from V and 0 bases from J, the gap between germline ends came to 9 bases. This CDR3 has 15 amino acids. Germline CDR1 reads SGHDT; CDR2 reads YYEEEE. As DNA, the CDR3 is TGTGCCAGCAGCTTTAACCCCAGCTCCTACAATGAGCAGTTCTTC. Translated: CASSFNPSSYNEQFF.

V is TRBV5-4 and J is TRBJ2-5; D not certain. Germline CDR1 SGHNT, CDR2 YYREEE (reference sequence). CDR3 length: 14 amino acids. Between the trimmed V and J ends, which lost 3 bases and 2 bases, there was a span of 11 bases. In DNA, the CDR3 is TGTGCCAGCAGCTCCAAGTTAGAGCAAGAGACCCAGTACTTC. Its protein is CASSSKLEQETQYF.

The chain employs TRBV5-5 and TRBJ1-1; 10 bases align to TRBD1. The CDR3 sequence is 17 residues long. Trimming cost V 1 base and J 0 bases; bases outside gene matches: 6. Germline V lookup: CDR1 SGHKS, CDR2 YYEKEE (reference sequence). Written as DNA, the CDR3 is TGTGCCAGCAGCTTGCGTCGGACAGGGGGGTTGAACACTGAAGCTTTCTTT. This translates into CASSLRRTGGLNTEAFF.

This clone occurred a few times. V and J are TRBV28 and TRBJ1-4; D is undetermined. The V and J ends lost 5 bases and 5 bases respectively, with 6 bases between them. The CDR3 contains 12 residues. In germline, CDR1 is MDHEN, CDR2 SYDVKM. The CDR3 region is CASSRWNEKLFF. The CDR3 DNA sequence: TGTGCCAGCAGTCGGTGGAATGAAAAACTGTTTTTT.

The rearrangement uses TRBV6-5 and TRBJ1-2, with unresolved D. The CDR3 spans 15 residues. V lost 5 bases to trimming and J lost 2 bases, with 15 bases between them. Germline V lookup: CDR1 MNHEY, CDR2 SVGAGI. The CDR3 DNA sequence: TGTGCCAGCAGTACGGTGACAAGCGGAAACTATGGCTACACCTTC. Its translation: CASSTVTSGNYGYTF.

The genes are TRBV4-1 and TRBJ2-3; D uncertain. This CDR3 is built from 17 residues. V was shortened by 0 bases and J by 0 bases, with 13 bases between the two germline ends. CDR1 is MGHRA, CDR2 YSYEKL, per germline. CDR3 sequence reads: CASSQDSRGSSTDTQYF. DNA of the CDR3: TGCGCCAGCAGCCAAGACTCTCGCGGATCTAGCACAGATACGCAGTATTTT.

Here the CDR3 reads CASRLQGVTEAFF. In DNA form, the CDR3 reads TGTGCCAGTAGGCTACAGGGTGTAACTGAAGCTTTCTTT. The V call is TRBV19, the J call TRBJ1-1, with D perhaps TRBD1 (6 bases). This CDR3 spans 13 amino acids. V lost 6 bases and J lost 5, with 13 bases in between. Germline V gives CDR1 LNHDA, CDR2 SQIVND (reference sequence).

The CDR3 sequence: CASSPDRGASGNTIYF. DNA of the CDR3: TGTGCCAGCAGCCCGGACAGGGGTGCCTCTGGAAACACCATATATTTT. The rearrangement joins TRBV4-2 to TRBJ1-3, with TRBD1 identical over 9 bases. Germline assignment: CDR1 LGHNA and CDR2 YNFKEQ. J gave up 0 bases and V 4 bases, and 4 bases lay outside the gene matches. The CDR3 runs 16 residues.

V and J are TRBV28 and TRBJ2-5, with TRBD2 identical over 10 bases. This CDR3 has 16 residues. Germline V gene lookup returns CDR1 MDHEN and CDR2 SYDVKM. V lost 2 bases to trimming and J lost 4 bases; unmatched junction nucleotides: 7. The CDR3 DNA is TGTGCCAGCAGTTTAAGCCTAGCGGGGGTGGGAGAGACCCAGTACTTC. Translating gives CASSLSLAGVGETQYF.